Ten or more counts support the clone carrying this TCR beta chain. CDR3 regions of TCR beta were amplified from RNA transcripts. First-round RT-PCR relied on HTBI primers, and a second-round multiplex PCR came next. TCRdb passed the multiplex PCR reads through MiXCR, listing each CDR3 protein once. The profile shows about 220,000 distinct CDR3 sequences, roughly 21% of them singletons. This specimen belongs to a study of Graves' ophthalmopathy and Graves' hyperthyroidism. CDR3 size: 13 residues. The junction had 3 bases not matched to a gene; V was cut back by 5 bases and J by 5 bases. CDR1 and CDR2 from the germline V gene are MNHNS and SASEGT. Other autoimmune diseases, uncontrolled infections, pregnancy or lactation excluded patients from enrollment.

The origin of this receptor is a woman in her fifties or sixties with Graves' ophthalmopathy. Sequenced input: peripheral blood. The chain has TRBV6-1 and TRBJ2-4; 7 bases line up with TRBD2. This CDR3 reads CASSPSGENIQYF. The CDR3 coding sequence is TGTGCCAGCAGTCCCAGCGGGGAAAACATTCAGTACTTC.